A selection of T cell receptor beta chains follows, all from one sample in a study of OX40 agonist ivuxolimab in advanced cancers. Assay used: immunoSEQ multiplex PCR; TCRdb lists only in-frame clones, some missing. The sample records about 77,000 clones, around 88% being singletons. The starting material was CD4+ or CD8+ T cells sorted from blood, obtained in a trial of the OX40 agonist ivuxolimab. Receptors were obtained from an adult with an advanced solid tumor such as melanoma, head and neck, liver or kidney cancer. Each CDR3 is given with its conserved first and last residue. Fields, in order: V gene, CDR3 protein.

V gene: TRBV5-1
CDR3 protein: CASSPVTPDQETQYF

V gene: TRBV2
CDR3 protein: CASRSDGYQPQHF

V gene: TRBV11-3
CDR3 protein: CASSSGTGLYGYTF

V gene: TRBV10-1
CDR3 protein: CASSPGTSDAGELFF

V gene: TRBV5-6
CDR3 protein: CASSLGPTGRGTDTQYF

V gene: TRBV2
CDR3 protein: CASSLELHEQYF

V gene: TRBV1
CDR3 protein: CTSSQQDSNQPQHF

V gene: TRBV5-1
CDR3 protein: CASSSLAGTADTQYF

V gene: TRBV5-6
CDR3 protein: CASSLRQAGNTEAFF

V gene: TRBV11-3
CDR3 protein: CASSLGRGIGSYNEQFF

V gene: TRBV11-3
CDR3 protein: CASSLGDRVGDTQYF

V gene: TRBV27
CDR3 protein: CASSYSVNTEAFF

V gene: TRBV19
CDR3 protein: CASSIDSATSNYGYTF

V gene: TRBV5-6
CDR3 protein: CASSSSGEVKDTQYF

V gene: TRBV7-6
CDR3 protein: CASSPWTVGSGANVLTF

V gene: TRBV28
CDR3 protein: CASSFSSNQPQHF

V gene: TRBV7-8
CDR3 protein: CASSFGKLTGELFF

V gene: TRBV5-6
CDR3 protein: CASRGGQANYGYTF

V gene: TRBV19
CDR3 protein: CASSWAQGVGGYTF